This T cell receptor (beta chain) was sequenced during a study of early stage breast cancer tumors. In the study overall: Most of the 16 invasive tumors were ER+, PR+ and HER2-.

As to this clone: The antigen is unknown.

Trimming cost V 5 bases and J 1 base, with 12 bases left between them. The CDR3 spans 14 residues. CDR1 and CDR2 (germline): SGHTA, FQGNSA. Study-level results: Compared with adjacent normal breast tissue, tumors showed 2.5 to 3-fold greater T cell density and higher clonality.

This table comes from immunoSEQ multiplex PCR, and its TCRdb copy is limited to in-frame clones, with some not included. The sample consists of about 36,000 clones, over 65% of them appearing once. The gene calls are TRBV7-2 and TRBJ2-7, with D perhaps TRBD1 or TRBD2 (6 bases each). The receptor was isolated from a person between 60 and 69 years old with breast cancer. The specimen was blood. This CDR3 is CASSQTRGSYEQYF. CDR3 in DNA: TGTGCCAGCAGCCAGACTAGGGGGTCCTACGAGCAGTACTTC. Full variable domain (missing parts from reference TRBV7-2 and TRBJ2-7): GAGVSQSPSNKVTEKGKDVELRCDPISGHTALYWYRQSLGQGLEFLIYFQGNSAPDKSGLPSDRFSAERTGGSVSTLTIQRTQQEDSAVYLCASSQTRGSYEQYFGPGTRLTVT.